The clone carrying this T cell receptor beta chain was counted many times. This sample was taken from a study of blood T cell repertoires in COVID-19. Study-level background: COVID-19 samples from acute and convalescent phases originated in the United States, Italy and Spain. PBMCs, B-cell-depleted T cells, or T cells were the source of the cDNA or gDNA that made up the material.

The CDR3 has 12 residues. Trimming removed 6 bases at V and 8 bases at J, with 10 bases between. CDR1 and CDR2 from the germline V gene are WSHSY and SAAADI. In the authors' workflow: Estimated nucleated cell counts came from reference gene primer amplification. Clones were read by immunoSEQ multiplex PCR, and TCRdb kept only the in-frame ones, dropping some. The V and J calls and clone size were taken over from that table, and D and trimming were inferred from the DNA. The profile shows roughly 160,000 clones, roughly 80% of them singletons. What was sequenced was peripheral blood. The source is a woman aged 80 or over with acute or convalescent COVID-19. The V and J genes are TRBV10-2 and TRBJ1-4; D is possibly TRBD1 (5 bases). Here the CDR3 DNA reads TGCGCCAGCAGACAGGTTGGGGAAAAACTGTTTTTT. It yields the protein CASRQVGEKLFF.